This TCR beta chain was captured in a study of cytomegalovirus exposure and HLA in healthy donors. Whole-study results and caveats: It was likely that a cluster of highly shared sequence variants was a sequencing artifact. A later analysis reported that several of the most significant clusters appeared to be linked to common viral pathogens, among them Epstein-Barr virus.

V shed 5 bases and J 6 bases; nucleotides not matched to a gene: 6. In germline, CDR1 is SGHTA, CDR2 FQGNSA. This CDR3 is built from 14 residues. Concerning this clone: The antigen is not known.

This PCR relied on a set of 60 Vbeta primers and 13 Jbeta primers. Some clones are missing from TCRdb's copy, which holds only in-frame ones; the method was immunoSEQ multiplex PCR. The repertoire table contains roughly 73,000 clones. The receptor was isolated from a female donor in good health and CMV-seropositive. The chain is built from TRBV7-2 and TRBJ2-3; 9 bases align to TRBD2. Sequencing used PBMCs. The CDR3 is CASSIGGGGDTQYF. The CDR3 DNA reads TGTGCCAGCAGCATCGGCGGGGGGGGCGATACGCAGTATTTT.